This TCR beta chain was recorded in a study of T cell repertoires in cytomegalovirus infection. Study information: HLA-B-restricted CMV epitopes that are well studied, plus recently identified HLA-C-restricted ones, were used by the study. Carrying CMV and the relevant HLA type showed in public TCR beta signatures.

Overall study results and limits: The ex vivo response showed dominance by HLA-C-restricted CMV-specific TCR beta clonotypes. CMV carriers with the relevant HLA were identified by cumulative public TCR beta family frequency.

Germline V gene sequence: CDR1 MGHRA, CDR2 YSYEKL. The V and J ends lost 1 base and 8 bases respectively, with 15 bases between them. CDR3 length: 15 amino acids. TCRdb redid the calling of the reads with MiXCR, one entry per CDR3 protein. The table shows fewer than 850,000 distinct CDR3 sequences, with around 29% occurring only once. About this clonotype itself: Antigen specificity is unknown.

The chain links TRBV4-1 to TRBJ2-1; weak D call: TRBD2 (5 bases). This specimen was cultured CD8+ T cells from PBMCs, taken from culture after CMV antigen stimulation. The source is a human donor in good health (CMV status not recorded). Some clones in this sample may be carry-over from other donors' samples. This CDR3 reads CASSQAEDSRDEQFF. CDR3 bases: TGCGCCAGCAGCCAAGCCGAGGACTCGAGGGATGAGCAGTTCTTC.